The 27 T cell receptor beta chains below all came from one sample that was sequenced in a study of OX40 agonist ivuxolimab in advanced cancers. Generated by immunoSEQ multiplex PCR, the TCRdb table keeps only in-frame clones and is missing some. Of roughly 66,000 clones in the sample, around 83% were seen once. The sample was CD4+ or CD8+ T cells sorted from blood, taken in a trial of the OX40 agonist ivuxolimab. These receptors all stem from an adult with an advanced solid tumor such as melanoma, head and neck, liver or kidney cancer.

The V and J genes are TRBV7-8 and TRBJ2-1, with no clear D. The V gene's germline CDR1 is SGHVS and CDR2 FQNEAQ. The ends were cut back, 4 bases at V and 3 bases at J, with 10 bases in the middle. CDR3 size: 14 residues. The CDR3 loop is CASSWQDYYNEQFF. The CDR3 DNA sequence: TGTGCCAGCAGCTGGCAGGATTACTACAATGAGCAGTTCTTC.

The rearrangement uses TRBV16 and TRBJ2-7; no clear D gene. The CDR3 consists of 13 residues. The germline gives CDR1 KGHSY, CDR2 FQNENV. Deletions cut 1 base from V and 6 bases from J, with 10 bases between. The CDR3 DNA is TGTGCCAGCAGCCAATTAAGGGAAGCCGAGCAGTACTTC. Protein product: CASSQLREAEQYF.

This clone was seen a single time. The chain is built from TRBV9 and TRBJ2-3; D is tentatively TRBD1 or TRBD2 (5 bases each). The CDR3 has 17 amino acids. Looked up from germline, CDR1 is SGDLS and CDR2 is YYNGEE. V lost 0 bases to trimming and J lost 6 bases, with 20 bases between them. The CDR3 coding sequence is TGTGCCAGCAGCGTAGCCCCGCCGACTGACGGGGCTGATACGCAGTATTTT. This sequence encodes CASSVAPPTDGADTQYF.

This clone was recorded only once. The CDR3: CASSYRAGTANTEAFF. CDR3 sequence (DNA): TGTGCCAGCAGTTACAGAGCCGGGACAGCGAACACTGAAGCTTTCTTT. V gene TRBV6-5 combines with J gene TRBJ1-1; 7 bases agree with TRBD1. Trimming cost V 2 bases and J 1 base; bases outside gene matches: 7. Germline-derived CDR1 and CDR2 are MNHEY and SVGAGI. The CDR3 sequence is 16 residues long.

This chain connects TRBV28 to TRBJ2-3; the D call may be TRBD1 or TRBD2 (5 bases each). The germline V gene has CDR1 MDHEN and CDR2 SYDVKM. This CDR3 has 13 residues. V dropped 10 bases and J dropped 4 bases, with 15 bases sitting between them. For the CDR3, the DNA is TGTGCCACCGTGTCTCAGGGAGCAGATACGCAGTATTTT. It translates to CATVSQGADTQYF. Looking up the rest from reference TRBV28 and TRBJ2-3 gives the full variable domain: DVKVTQSSRYLVKRTGEKVFLECVQDMDHENMFWYRQDPGLGLRLIYFSYDVKMKEKGDIPEGYSVSREKKERFSLILESASTNQTSMYLCATVSQGADTQYFGPGTRLTVL.

The CDR3 sequence: CASRYNRGTDTQYF. The DNA for the CDR3 is TGTGCCAGCAGATACAACAGGGGCACAGATACGCAGTATTTT. This sequence joins TRBV7-2 and TRBJ2-3; D might be TRBD1 (6 bases). Germline lookup yields CDR1 SGHTA and CDR2 FQGNSA. The V gene lost 6 bases and the J gene lost 1 base, with 11 bases spanning the gap. CDR3 length equals 14 residues.

CDR3 sequence: CASSFSGTYEQYF. The CDR3 DNA is TGTGCCAGCAGCTTCAGCGGCACCTACGAGCAGTACTTC. The rearrangement links TRBV7-9 to TRBJ2-7; D perhaps matches TRBD2 (5 bases). V lost 3 bases, J lost 2 bases, and 8 bases lay in between. CDR1 SEHNR and CDR2 FQNEAQ come from the germline V gene (reference sequence). CDR3 length: 13 residues.

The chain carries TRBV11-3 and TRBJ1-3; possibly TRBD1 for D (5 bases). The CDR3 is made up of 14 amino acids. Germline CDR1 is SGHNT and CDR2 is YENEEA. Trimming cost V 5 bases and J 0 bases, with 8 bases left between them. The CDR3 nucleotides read TGTGCCAGCAGCAAACAGGTCTCTGGAAACACCATATATTTT. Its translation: CASSKQVSGNTIYF.

CDR3: CASTLDPRAWSTEAFF. The DNA of the CDR3 is TGTGCCAGTACCCTAGACCCCCGGGCTTGGTCCACTGAAGCTTTCTTT. The chain uses TRBV19 and TRBJ1-1; unclear D gene. The CDR3 has 16 amino acids. V dropped 7 bases and J dropped 4 bases, with 22 bases sitting between them. The germline CDR1 and CDR2 sequences are LNHDA and SQIVND (reference sequence).

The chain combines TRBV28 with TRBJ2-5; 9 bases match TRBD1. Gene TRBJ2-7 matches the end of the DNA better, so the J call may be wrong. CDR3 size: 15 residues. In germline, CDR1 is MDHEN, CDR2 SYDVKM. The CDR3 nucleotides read TGTGCCAGCAGTGAAACGGGACAGGGCACCTACGAGCAGTACTTC. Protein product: CASSETGQGTYEQYF.

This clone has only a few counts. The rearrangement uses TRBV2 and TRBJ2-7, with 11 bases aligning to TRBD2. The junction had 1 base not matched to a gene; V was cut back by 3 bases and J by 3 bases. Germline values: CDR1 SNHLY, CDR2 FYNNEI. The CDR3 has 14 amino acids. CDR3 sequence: CASSEGLADYEQYF. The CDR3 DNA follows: TGTGCCAGCAGTGAGGGACTAGCGGACTACGAGCAGTACTTC.

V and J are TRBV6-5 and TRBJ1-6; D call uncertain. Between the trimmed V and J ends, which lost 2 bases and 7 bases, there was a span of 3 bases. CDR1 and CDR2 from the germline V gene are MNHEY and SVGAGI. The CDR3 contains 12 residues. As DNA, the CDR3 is TGTGCCAGCAGTTACCGGAATTCACCCCTCCACTTT. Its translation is CASSYRNSPLHF.

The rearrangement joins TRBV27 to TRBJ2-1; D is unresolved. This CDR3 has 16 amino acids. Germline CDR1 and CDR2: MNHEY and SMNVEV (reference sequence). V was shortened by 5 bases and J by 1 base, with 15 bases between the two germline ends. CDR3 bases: TGTGCCAGCAGTCCCCCCCGACGGGTATCCTACAATGAGCAGTTCTTC. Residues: CASSPPRRVSYNEQFF.

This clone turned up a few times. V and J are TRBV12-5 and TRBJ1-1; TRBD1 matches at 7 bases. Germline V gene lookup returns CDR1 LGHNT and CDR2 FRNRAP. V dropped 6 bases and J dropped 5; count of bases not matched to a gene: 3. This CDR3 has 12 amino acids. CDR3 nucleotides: TGTGCTAGTGGAAACAGGGGAACTGAAGCTTTCTTT. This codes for CASGNRGTEAFF.

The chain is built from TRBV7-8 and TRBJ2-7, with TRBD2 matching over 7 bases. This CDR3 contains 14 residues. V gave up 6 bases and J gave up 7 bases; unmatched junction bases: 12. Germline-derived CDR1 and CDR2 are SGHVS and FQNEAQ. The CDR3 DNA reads TGTGCCAGCAGGTTTACTAGCGCAACCCGGGAGCAGTACTTC. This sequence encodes CASRFTSATREQYF.

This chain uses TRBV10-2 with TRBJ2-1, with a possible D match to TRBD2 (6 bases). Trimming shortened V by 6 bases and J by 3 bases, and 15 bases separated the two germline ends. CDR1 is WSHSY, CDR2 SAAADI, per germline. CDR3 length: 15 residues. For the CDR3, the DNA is TGCGCCAGCAGGGAGACTAGTTATAGCTACAATGAGCAGTTCTTC. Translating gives CASRETSYSYNEQFF.

The CDR3 DNA is TGTGCCAGCAGTTTGGGACCACTCTACGAGCAGTACTTC. Residues: CASSLGPLYEQYF. V is TRBV27 and J is TRBJ2-7; D possibly matches TRBD1 or TRBD2 (5 bases each). The CDR3 contains 13 residues. The V end was cut by 3 bases, the J end by 3 bases, with 9 bases between. CDR1 and CDR2 (germline): MNHEY, SMNVEV (reference sequence).

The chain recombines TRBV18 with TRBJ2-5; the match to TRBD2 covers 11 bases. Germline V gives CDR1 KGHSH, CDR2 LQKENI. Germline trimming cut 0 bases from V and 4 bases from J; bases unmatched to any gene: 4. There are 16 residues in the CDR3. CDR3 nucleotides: TGTGCCAGCTCACCACCTAGCGGGAGGGCCATAGAGACCCAGTACTTC. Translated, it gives CASSPPSGRAIETQYF.

The CDR3 protein is CASRGAVPYNEQFF. DNA for the CDR3: TGTGCCAGCAGAGGGGCGGTCCCCTACAATGAGCAGTTCTTC. The V and J genes are TRBV28 and TRBJ2-1; TRBD1 might be the D (5 bases). Germline assignment: CDR1 MDHEN and CDR2 SYDVKM. Trimming pared 6 bases from V and 2 bases from J, leaving 11 bases between. The CDR3 contains 14 residues.

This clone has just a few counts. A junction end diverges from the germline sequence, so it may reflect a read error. For the CDR3, the DNA is TGCGCCAGCAGCCAAACTAGCGGGAAGGAGACCCAGTACTTC. Amino acid sequence: CASSQTSGKETQYF. The chain has TRBV5-4 and TRBJ2-5, with 10 bases matching TRBD2. The CDR3 contains 14 residues. Germline CDR1 reads SGHNT; CDR2 reads YYREEE (reference sequence). Based on the CDR3 plus reference TRBV5-4 and TRBJ2-5, the full variable domain is ETGVTQSPTHLIKTRGQQVTLRCSSQSGHNTVSWYQQALGQGPQFIFQYYREEENGRGNFPPRFSGLQFPNYSSELNVNALELDDSALYLCASSQTSGKETQYFGPGTRLLVL.

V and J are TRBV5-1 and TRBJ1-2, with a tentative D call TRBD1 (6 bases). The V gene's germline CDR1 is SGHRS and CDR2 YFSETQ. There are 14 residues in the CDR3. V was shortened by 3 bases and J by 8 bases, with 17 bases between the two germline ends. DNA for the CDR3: TGCGCCAGCAGCTCAACACAGGGTTCAGGGGGCTACACCTTC. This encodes CASSSTQGSGGYTF.

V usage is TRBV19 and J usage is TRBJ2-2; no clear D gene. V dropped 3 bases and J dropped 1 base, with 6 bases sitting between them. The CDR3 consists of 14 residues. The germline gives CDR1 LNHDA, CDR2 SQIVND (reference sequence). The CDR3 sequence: CASSMWQNTGELFF. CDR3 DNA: TGTGCCAGTAGTATGTGGCAGAACACCGGGGAGCTGTTTTTT.

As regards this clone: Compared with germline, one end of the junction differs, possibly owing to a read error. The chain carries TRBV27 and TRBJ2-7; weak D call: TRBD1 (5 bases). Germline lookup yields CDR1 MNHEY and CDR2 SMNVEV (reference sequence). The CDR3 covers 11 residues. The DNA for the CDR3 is TGTGCCAGCGGAAGGACCGGACCGGACAACTTC. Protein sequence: CASGRTGPDNF.

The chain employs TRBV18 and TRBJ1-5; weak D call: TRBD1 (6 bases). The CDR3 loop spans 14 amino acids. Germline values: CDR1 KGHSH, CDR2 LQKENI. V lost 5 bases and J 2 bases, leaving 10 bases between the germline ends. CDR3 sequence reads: CASSRGDGNQPQHF. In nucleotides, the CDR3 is TGTGCCAGCTCAAGGGGGGACGGCAATCAGCCCCAGCATTTT. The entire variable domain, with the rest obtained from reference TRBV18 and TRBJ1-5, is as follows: NAGVMQNPRHLVRRRGQEARLRCSPMKGHSHVYWYRQLPEEGLKFMVYLQKENIIDESGMPKERFSAEFPKEGPSILRIQQVVRGDSAAYFCASSRGDGNQPQHFGDGTRLSIL.

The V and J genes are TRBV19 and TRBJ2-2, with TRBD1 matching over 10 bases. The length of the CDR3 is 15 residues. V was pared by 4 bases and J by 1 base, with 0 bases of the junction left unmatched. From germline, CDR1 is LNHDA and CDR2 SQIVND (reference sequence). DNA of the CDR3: TGTGCCAGTAGTAGGGACAGGGGGAACACCGGGGAGCTGTTTTTT. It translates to CASSRDRGNTGELFF.

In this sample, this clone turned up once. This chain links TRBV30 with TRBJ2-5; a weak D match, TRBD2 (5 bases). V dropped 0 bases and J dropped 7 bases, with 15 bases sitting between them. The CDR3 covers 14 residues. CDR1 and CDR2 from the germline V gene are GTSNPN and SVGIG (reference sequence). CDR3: CAWSVGRRLRTQYF. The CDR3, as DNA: TGTGCCTGGAGTGTCGGACGGAGGCTTAGGACCCAGTACTTC. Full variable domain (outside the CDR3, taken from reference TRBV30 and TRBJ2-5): SQTIHQWPATLVQPVGSPLSLECTVEGTSNPNLYWYRQAAGRGLQLLFYSVGIGQISSEVPQNLSASRPQDRQFILSSKKLLLSDSGFYLCAWSVGRRLRTQYFGPGTRLLVL.

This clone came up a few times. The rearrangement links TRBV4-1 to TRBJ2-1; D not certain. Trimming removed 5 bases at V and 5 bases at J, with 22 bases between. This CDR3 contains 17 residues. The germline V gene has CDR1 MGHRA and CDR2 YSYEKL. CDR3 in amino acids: CASSSDGFITPNNEQFF. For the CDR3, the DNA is TGCGCCAGCAGCTCAGACGGGTTCATCACTCCGAACAATGAGCAGTTCTTC.